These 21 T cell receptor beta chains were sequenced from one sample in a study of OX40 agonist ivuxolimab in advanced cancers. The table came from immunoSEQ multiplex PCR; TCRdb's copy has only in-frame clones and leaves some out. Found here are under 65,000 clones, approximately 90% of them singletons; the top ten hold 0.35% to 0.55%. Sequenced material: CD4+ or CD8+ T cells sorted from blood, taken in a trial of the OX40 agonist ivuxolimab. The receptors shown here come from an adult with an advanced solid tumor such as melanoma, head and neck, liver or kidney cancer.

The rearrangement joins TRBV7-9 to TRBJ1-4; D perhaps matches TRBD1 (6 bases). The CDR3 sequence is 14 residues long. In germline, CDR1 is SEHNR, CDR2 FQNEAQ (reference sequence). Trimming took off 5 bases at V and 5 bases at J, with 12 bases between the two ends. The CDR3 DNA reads TGTGCCAGCAGCCGCGGGACACGGAATGAAAAACTGTTTTTT. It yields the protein CASSRGTRNEKLFF.

The CDR3 bases are TGTGCCAGCAGCTTAACTGCCCTAGCGGGAGGCCTCTCCTACGAGCAGTACTTC. Amino acid sequence: CASSLTALAGGLSYEQYF. The chain links TRBV7-2 to TRBJ2-7; TRBD2 matches 11 bases. Trimming at V came to 2 bases and at J to 0 bases, leaving 9 bases not matched to a gene. The CDR3 loop spans 18 amino acids. The V gene's germline CDR1 is SGHTA and CDR2 FQGNSA.

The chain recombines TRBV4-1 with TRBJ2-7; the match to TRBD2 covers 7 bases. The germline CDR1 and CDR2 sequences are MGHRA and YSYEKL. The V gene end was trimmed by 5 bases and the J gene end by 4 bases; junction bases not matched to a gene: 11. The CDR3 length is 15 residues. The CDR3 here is CASSEAGTMLYEQYF. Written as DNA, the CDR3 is TGCGCCAGCAGCGAAGCCGGGACTATGTTATACGAGCAGTACTTC.

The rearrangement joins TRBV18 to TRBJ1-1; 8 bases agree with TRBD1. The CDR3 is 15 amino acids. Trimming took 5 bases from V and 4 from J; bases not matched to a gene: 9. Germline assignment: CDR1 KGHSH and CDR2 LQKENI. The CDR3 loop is CASSELTGGTTEAFF. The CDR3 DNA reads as TGTGCCAGCTCAGAGCTTACAGGGGGGACCACTGAAGCTTTCTTT.

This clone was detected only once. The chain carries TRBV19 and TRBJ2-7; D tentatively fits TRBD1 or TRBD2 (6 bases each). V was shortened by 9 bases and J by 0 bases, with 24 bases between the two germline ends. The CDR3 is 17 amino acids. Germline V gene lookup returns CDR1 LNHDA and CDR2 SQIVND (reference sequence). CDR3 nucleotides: TGTGCCAGGGGGGCTAGACTAGGTATTGAGAGCTCCTACGAGCAGTACTTC. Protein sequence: CARGARLGIESSYEQYF. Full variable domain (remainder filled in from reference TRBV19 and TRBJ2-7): DGGITQSPKYLFRKEGQNVTLSCEQNLNHDAMYWYRQDPGQGLRLIYYSQIVNDFQKGDIAEGYSVSREKKESFPLTVTSAQKNPTAFYLCARGARLGIESSYEQYFGPGTRLTVT.

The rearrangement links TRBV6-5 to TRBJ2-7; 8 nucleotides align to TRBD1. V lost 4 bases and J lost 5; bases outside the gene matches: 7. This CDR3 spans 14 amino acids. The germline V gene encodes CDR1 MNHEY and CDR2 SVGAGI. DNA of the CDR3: TGTGCCAGCAGTTTCTCTGACAGGGGCAACGAGCAGTACTTC. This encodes CASSFSDRGNEQYF.

As DNA, the CDR3 is TGCAGTGCCACGAACACCGGGGAGCTGTTTTTT. Translation: CSATNTGELFF. J is TRBJ2-2 and V is TRBV20-1; D call uncertain. CDR1 DFQATT and CDR2 SNEGSKA come from the germline V gene (reference sequence). The V end lost 6 bases, the J end lost 0 bases, and 2 bases lay between the germline ends. This CDR3 has 11 residues.

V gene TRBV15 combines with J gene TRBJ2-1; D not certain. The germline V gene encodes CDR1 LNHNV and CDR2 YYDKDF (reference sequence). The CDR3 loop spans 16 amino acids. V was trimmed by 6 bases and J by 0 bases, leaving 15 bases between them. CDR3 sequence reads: CATRKARLSSYNEQFF. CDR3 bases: TGTGCCACCAGAAAAGCTAGGCTCAGCTCCTACAATGAGCAGTTCTTC.

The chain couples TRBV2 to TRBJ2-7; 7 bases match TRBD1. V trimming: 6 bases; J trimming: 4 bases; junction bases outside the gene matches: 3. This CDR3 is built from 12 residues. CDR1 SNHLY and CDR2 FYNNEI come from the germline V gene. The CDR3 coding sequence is TGTGCCAGCAGACTGGGACAGTACGAGCAGTACTTC. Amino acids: CASRLGQYEQYF.

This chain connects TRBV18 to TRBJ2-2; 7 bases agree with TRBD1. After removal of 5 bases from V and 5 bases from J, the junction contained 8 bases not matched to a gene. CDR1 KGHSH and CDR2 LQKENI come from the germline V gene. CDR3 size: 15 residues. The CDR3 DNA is TGTGCCAGCTCAGCCACAGGGGAAGGAACCGGGGAGCTGTTTTTT. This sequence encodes CASSATGEGTGELFF.

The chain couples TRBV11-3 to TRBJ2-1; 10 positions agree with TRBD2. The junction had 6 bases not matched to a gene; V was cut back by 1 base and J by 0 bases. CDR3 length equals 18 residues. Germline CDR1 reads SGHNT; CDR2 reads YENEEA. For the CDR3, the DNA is TGTGCCAGCAGCTTAGGTGCGTCTAGCGGGGGCTCCTACAATGAGCAGTTCTTC. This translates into CASSLGASSGGSYNEQFF.

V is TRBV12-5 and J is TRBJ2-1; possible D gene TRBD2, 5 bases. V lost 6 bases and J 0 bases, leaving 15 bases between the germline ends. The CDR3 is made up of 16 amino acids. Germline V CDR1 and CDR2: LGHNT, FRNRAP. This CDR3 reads CASGLTRGSSYNEQFF. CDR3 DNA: TGTGCTAGTGGCCTTACACGAGGGAGCTCCTACAATGAGCAGTTCTTC.

The CDR3, as DNA: TGCAGCGTTACCGAGGGCCGAGGCAATCAGCCCCAGCATTTT. Translation: CSVTEGRGNQPQHF. The V gene is TRBV29-1, the J gene TRBJ1-5; no clear D gene. Germline assignment: CDR1 SQVTM and CDR2 ANQGSEA. The CDR3 contains 14 residues. The V end lost 5 bases, the J end lost 2 bases, and 13 bases lay between the germline ends.

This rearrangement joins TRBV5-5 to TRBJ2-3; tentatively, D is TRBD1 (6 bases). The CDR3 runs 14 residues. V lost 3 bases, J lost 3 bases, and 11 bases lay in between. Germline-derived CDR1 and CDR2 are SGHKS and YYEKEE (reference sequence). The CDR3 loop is CASSWGQGTDTQYF. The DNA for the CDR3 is TGTGCCAGCAGCTGGGGGCAGGGTACAGATACGCAGTATTTT.

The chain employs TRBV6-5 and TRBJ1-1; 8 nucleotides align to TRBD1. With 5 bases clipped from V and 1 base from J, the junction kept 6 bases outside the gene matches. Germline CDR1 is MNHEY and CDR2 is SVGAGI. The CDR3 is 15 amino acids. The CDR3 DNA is TGTGCCAGCAGTACTCAGGGGGCCCAGAACACTGAAGCTTTCTTT. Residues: CASSTQGAQNTEAFF.

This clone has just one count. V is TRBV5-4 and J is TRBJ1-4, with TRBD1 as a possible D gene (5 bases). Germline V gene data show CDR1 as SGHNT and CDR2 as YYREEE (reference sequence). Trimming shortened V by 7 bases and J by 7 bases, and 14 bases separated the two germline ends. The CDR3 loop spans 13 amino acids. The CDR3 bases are TGTGCCAGCCGGGACGGTTTAGGTGAAAAACTGTTTTTT. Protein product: CASRDGLGEKLFF.

The CDR3 protein is CSVCRLAGCTDTQYF. In nucleotides, the CDR3 is TGCAGCGTTTGTCGGCTAGCGGGATGCACAGATACGCAGTATTTT. The J gene is TRBJ2-3, the V gene TRBV29-1; 9 bases align to TRBD2. Germline V gives CDR1 SQVTM, CDR2 ANQGSEA. The CDR3 has 15 residues. J lost 1 base, V lost 5 bases, and 7 bases had no gene match.

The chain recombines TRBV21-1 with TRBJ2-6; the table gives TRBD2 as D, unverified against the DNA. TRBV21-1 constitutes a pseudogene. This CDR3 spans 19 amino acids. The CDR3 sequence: CASSKTRTSDSSGANVLTF. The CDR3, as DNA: TGTGCCAGCAGCAAAACCAGGACTAGCGATAGCTCTGGGGCCAACGTCCTGACTTTC.

The CDR3 region has the DNA TGTGCCAGCTCACCAATGGAGGCGAATGAAAAACTGTTTTTT. This codes for CASSPMEANEKLFF. The chain recombines TRBV18 with TRBJ1-4; D is ambiguous. The CDR3 contains 14 residues. The germline V gene encodes CDR1 KGHSH and CDR2 LQKENI. The V end was cut by 2 bases, the J end by 5 bases, with 9 bases between.

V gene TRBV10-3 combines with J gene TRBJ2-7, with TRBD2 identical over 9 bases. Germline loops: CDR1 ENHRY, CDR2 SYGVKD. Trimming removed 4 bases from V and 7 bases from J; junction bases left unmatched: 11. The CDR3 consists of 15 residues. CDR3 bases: TGTGCCATCAGTGGCTTCACTAGCGGGTCTAGTGAGCAGTACTTC. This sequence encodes CAISGFTSGSSEQYF.

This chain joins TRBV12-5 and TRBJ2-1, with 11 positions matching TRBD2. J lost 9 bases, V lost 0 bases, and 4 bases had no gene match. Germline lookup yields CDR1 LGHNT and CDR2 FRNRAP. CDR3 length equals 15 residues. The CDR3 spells CASGLVSGRAFEQFF. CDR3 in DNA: TGTGCTAGTGGTTTGGTTAGCGGGAGGGCCTTTGAGCAGTTCTTC.